The clone carrying this TCR beta chain showed up many times. Its antigen is not known. As for time point: newly diagnosed GD, antithyroid drugs for less than 3 months. The TCR library was made from RNA extracted from PBMCs. CDR3 regions were amplified by Arm-PCR using iRepertoire HTBI primers to build TCR beta libraries. TCRdb re-analysed the multiplex PCR reads in MiXCR, keeping a single row per CDR3 protein. Of 250,000 to 300,000 distinct CDR3 sequences in the sample, around 18% were seen once. This specimen comes from a study of regulatory T cells in long-lasting Graves disease. Regarding the study as a whole: TCR diversity was lower in persistent Graves' patients (versus newly diagnosed ones).

V gave up 0 bases and J gave up 1 base; unmatched junction bases: 13. This CDR3 region has 19 residues. CDR1 is MNHEY, CDR2 SVGAGI, per germline. This same sample was also part of a study on T cells in Graves' hyperthyroidism and ophthalmopathy. As that report states: The authors deemed Graves' hyperthyroidism stable absent ophthalmopathy progression within 18 months. Subjects aged 18 to 65 presented with newly diagnosed hyperthyroidism of less than 2 months' duration.

The sequence was obtained from a woman aged 30 to 39 with Graves disease. This chain joins TRBV6-5 and TRBJ2-7, with 9 bases fitting TRBD2. Sequenced here: peripheral blood mononuclear cells (PBMCs), sampled at new diagnosis, from a patient treated with antithyroid drugs. CDR3 sequence (DNA): TGTGCCAGCAGTTACTCGGCCTATCCTGGGACTAGCAAGTCCTACGAGCAGTACTTC. This translates into CASSYSAYPGTSKSYEQYF.